What follows describes a single T cell receptor beta chain. This entry comes from a study of blood T cell repertoires in COVID-19. Whole-study context: Sites in the United States, Italy and Spain provided acute and convalescent COVID-19 samples.

The assay was immunoSEQ multiplex PCR, and TCRdb's table has in-frame clones only and misses some. This sample has approximately 270,000 clones, with about nine tenths found just once. In assigning cohorts, the study relied on participant-reported clinical history. The germline CDR1 and CDR2 sequences are SGHTA and FQGNSA. The length of the CDR3 is 16 residues. The V and J ends lost 6 bases and 1 base, in that order; junction bases with no gene match: 10. Sequenced sample: PBMCs or T cells enriched from blood (not recorded which). This TCR was recovered from a man between 35 and 55 years old who had recovered from COVID-19. The chain is built from TRBV7-2 and TRBJ1-1, with 8 bases fitting TRBD1. The CDR3 region has the DNA TGTGCCAGCAGGGAGACAGGGGCGTACGGGAACACTGAAGCTTTCTTT. This gives the protein CASRETGAYGNTEAFF.